This T cell receptor beta chain was identified in a study of T cells expressing NK-cell markers. Looking at the study overall: The TCR beta repertoires originated in sorted CD3+CD56+NKG2C+, CD3+CD56+NKG2C- and CD3+CD56-NKG2C+ T cells.

TCRdb reworked the 5' RACE reads into one entry per CDR3 protein, no DNA. This repertoire includes roughly 390,000 distinct CDR3 sequences. CDR1 SGHRS and CDR2 YFSETQ come from the germline V gene. CDR3 length: 15 amino acids. The sequence was collected from a woman aged 45-65 years in good health. Source material: blood T cells: a sorted CD56 or NKG2C T cell subset, CD4+ or CD8+ T cells, or bulk PBMC T cells (not recorded which). The chain uses TRBV5-1 and TRBJ2-1; TCRdb lists TRBD1, though no DNA is available to test this call. The CDR3 here is CASSFRQGSHNEQFF. Combining the CDR3 with reference TRBV5-1 and TRBJ2-1 gives the whole variable domain KAGVTQTPRYLIKTRGQQVTLSCSPISGHRSVSWYQQTPGQGLQFLFEYFSETQRNKGNFPGRFSGRQFSNSRSEMNVSTLELGDSALYLCASSFRQGSHNEQFFGPGTRLTVL.